The TCR beta chain described here comes from a study of blood T cells in healthy people across ages (dated by TCRdb to between 2015 and 2016). About the investigation overall: In model experiments, roughly one uniquely barcoded TCR beta cDNA molecule per two T cells was captured by template switching. Using deep sequencing normalized with unique cDNA molecular identifiers, the study measured how TCR beta repertoire diversity changes with age. The donors were divided into four age groups: young (average approximately 16 years), middle-aged (about 39), aged (around 59) and long-lived (about 84). To avoid experimental bias, donors of different ages were randomly spread across the sequencing lanes. Two additional independent replicas of 1 million unique cDNA reads from the same blood draw were analyzed for two donors (one aged 18 to 29 and one aged 80 or older).

The roughly 38 donors, aged roughly 6 to 90 years, were systemically healthy Caucasian individuals from Russia. Each donor gave ten milliliters of peripheral blood, collected into EDTA-treated Vacutainer tubes. PBMCs were isolated by Ficoll-Paque density-gradient centrifugation, with at least 6.5 million obtained per sample. Trizol reagent was used to extract total RNA from the PBMCs, yielding at least 5.5 micrograms per sample. Naive CD45RAhigh/CD27high T cell percentages were measured by flow cytometry on a PBMC aliquot from every donor. The receptor library was made with 5' RACE. The data were produced on an Illumina HiSeq 2500. A second roughly 6 to 11 cycle PCR used a sample-barcoded 5' primer and a J-beta primer mix. A unique molecular identifier was introduced onto each TCR beta cDNA molecule by a template-switch 5' adaptor carrying 12 random nucleotides. Each sample yielded at least 3 million CDR3-containing paired-end reads. First-strand cDNA was synthesized from all RNA with the Mint cDNA synthesis kit, primed by a TRBC-specific oligonucleotide. After uracil-DNA glycosylase treatment, a first 18-cycle PCR used universal primers M1SS and BC2_uni_R on all cDNA. For the original study's pipeline: For normalization, 1 million high-quality reads were randomly selected from each sample, with every read carrying a distinct molecular identifier. Instead of being binned into consensus sequences, reads with shared molecular identifiers were discarded. MiTCR, set to a Q25 quality threshold and the strictest error-elimination algorithm, was used for CDR3 identification, clonotype clustering and error correction. Lower-bound total TCR beta diversity was estimated with a nonparametric unseen species model using Euler transformation. TCRdb reworked the public reads: Q25 trimming with fastp, MiXCR clone assembly, productive beta chains retained. Each entry is one CDR3 protein sequence, shown with its most common DNA and genes. The V and J calls follow TCRdb's processing rather than the paper's. This sample holds roughly 2 million distinct CDR3 sequences; roughly 50% were observed only once. Of the sample, 2.1% falls within the top ten clones.

About this clonotype itself: Its binding antigen is unknown. No per-base quality is available; no much larger clone lies one base away.

Findings and caveats that apply to the study as a whole: Because donor CMV infection status was unknown, age-related changes in expanded clonotypes were potentially confounded. Estimates of total diversity from one million sequenced T cells were regarded as lower bounds and underestimates. Because profiling used bulk unsorted PBMCs, naive and antigen-experienced compartments could not be compared conclusively. The long-lived group showed more naive CD4+ T cells, fewer expanded clones and increased TCR diversity than the aged group, suggesting age selection. As age increased, observed TCR beta diversity per million T cells dropped in a roughly linear way, and a significant reduction was already evident by age about 36. Observed TCR beta diversity correlated strongly with the percentage of naive T cells measured by flow cytometry.

A distance of 18 bases separates the germline ends of V and J, which lose 2 bases and 10 bases respectively. The germline V gene provides CDR1 SGHTA and CDR2 FQGNSA. Taken from cysteine to phenylalanine, the CDR3 has 15 residues. Only the CDR3 region is kept as DNA, spanning 45 bases read in frame from base 1. This clonotype originated in a woman in her thirties or forties in good health. Sequenced: blood. Recombination linked TRBV7-2 to TRBJ2-1, and the D gene may be TRBD1, 6 bases matching. The nucleotide sequence reads TGTGCCAGCAGCTTATCGGGCAGGGGTTTCAACGAGCAGTTCTTC. Protein translation: CASSLSGRGFNEQFF.